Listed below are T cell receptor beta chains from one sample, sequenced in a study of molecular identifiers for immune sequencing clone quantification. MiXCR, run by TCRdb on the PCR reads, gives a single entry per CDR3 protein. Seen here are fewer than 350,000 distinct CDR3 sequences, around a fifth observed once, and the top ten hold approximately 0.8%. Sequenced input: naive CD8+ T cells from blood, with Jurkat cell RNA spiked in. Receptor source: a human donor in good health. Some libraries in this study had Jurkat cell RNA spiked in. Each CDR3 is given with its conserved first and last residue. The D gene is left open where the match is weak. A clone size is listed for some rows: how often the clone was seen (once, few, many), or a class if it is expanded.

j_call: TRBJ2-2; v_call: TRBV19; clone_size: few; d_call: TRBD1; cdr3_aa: CASAIDRVTGELFF; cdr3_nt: TGTGCCAGTGCTATCGACAGGGTCACCGGGGAGCTGTTTTTT
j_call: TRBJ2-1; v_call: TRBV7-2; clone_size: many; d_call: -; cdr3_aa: CASSLAPGDEQFF; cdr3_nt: TGTGCCAGCAGCTTAGCCCCAGGGGATGAGCAGTTCTTC
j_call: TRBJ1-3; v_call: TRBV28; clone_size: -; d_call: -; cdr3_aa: CASRRQGTFGNTIYF; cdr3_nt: TGTGCCAGCAGGAGACAAGGAACCTTTGGAAACACCATATATTTT
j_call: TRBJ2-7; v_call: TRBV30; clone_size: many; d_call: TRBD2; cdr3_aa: CAWSVGLVSYEQYF; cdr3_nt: TGTGCCTGGAGTGTAGGACTAGTCTCCTACGAGCAGTACTTC
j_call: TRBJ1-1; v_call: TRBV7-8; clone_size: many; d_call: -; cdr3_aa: CASREGSGVNTEAFF; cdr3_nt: TGTGCCAGCAGAGAGGGGTCAGGGGTGAACACTGAAGCTTTCTTT
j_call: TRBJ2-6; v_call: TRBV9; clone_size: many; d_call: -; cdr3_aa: CASSVGTNVLTF; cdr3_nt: TGTGCCAGCAGCGTTGGGACCAACGTCCTGACTTTC
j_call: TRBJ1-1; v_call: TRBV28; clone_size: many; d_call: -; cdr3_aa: CASSLQGQRDTEAFF; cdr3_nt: TGTGCCAGCAGTTTACAGGGGCAAAGGGACACTGAAGCTTTCTTT
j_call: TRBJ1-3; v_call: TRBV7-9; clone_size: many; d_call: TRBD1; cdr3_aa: CASSPRTGTEPGNTIYF; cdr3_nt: TGTGCCAGCAGCCCCCGGACAGGGACGGAACCTGGAAACACCATATATTTT
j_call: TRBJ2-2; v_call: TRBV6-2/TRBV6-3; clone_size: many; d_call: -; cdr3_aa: CASSYAANTGELFF; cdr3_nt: TGTGCCAGCAGTTATGCCGCGAACACCGGGGAGCTGTTTTTT
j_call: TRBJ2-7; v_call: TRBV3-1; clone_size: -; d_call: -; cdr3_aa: CASSPDLVVTEPNYEQYF; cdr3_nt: TGTGCCAGCAGCCCGGATTTAGTGGTGACAGAGCCAAACTACGAGCAGTACTTC
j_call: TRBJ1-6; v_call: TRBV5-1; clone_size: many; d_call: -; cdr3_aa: CASSLEGDGSPLHF; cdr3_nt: TGCGCCAGCAGCTTGGAAGGGGACGGTTCACCCCTCCACTTT
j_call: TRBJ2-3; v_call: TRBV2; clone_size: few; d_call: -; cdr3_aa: CASEWTQGFARTDTQYF; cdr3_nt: TGTGCCAGCGAATGGACACAAGGTTTCGCCCGCACAGATACGCAGTATTTT
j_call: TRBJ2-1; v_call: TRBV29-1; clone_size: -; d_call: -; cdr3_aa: CSVEARFNEQFF; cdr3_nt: TGCAGCGTTGAAGCTAGGTTCAATGAGCAGTTCTTC
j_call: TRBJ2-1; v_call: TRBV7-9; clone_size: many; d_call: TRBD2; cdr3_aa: CASSQTSGIEQFF; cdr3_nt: TGTGCCAGCAGCCAGACTAGCGGGATCGAGCAGTTCTTC
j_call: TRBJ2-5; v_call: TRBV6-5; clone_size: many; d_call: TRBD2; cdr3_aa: CASSYTSGFQETQYF; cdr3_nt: TGTGCCAGCAGTTACACTAGCGGTTTTCAAGAGACCCAGTACTTC
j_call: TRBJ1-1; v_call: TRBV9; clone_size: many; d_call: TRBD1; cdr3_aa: CASSMGQGATEAFF; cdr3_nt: TGTGCCAGCAGCATGGGACAGGGGGCCACTGAAGCTTTCTTT
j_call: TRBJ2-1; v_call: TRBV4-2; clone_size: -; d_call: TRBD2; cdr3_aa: CAGSQLAGVGNEQFF; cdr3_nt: TGTGCCGGCAGCCAACTAGCGGGAGTGGGCAATGAGCAGTTCTTC
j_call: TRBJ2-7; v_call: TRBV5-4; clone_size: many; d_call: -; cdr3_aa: CASSWGGSEQYF; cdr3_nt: TGTGCCAGCAGCTGGGGCGGGTCCGAGCAGTACTTC
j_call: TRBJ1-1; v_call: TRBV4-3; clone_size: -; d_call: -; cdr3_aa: CASSQDVTGNTEAFF; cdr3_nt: TGCGCCAGCAGCCAAGATGTGACGGGGAACACTGAAGCTTTCTTT
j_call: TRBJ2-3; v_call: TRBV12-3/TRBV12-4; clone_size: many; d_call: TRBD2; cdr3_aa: CASSTILAGVLADTQYF; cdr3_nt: TGTGCCAGCAGTACCATACTAGCGGGGGTTCTTGCAGATACGCAGTATTTT
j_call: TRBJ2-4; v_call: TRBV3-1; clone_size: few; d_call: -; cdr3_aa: CASSQGSDSKNIQYF; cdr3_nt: TGTGCCAGCAGCCAAGGTTCGGACAGCAAAAACATTCAGTACTTC
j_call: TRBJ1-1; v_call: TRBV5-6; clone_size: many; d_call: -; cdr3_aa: CASSLGGRGTEAFF; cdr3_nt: TGTGCCAGCAGTCTCGGTGGGAGGGGAACTGAAGCTTTCTTT
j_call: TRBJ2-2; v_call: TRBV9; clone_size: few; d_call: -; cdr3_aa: CASSVLFHGELFF; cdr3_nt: TGTGCCAGCAGCGTATTATTCCACGGGGAGCTGTTTTTT
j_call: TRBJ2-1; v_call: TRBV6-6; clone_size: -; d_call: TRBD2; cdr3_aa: CASSYSKTSGSGVNEQFF; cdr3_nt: TGTGCCAGCAGTTACTCGAAGACTAGCGGGAGTGGAGTGAATGAGCAGTTCTTC
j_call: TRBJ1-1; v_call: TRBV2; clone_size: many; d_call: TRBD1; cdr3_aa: CASSGLPGQGAHEAFF; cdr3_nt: TGTGCCAGCAGCGGGTTACCGGGACAGGGGGCCCATGAAGCTTTCTTT
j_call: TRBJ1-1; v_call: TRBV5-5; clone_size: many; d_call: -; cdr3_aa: CASRYGLGTEAFF; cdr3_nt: TGTGCCAGCAGGTATGGTCTTGGCACTGAAGCTTTCTTT
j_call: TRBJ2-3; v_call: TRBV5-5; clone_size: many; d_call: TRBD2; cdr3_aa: CASSLDWTSGADTQYF; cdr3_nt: TGTGCCAGCAGCTTGGACTGGACTAGCGGGGCAGATACGCAGTATTTT
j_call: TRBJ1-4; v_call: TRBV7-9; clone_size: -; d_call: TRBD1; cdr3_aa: CASSAATGILEKLFF; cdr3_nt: TGTGCCAGCAGCGCGGCGACAGGGATTCTTGAAAAACTGTTTTTT
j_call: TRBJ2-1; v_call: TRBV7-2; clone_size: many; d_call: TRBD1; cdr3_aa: CASSPRDRGPNYNEQFF; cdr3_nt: TGTGCCAGCAGCCCCCGGGACAGGGGGCCGAACTACAATGAGCAGTTCTTC
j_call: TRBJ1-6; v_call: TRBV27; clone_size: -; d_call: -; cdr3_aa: CASSLSAGNSPLHF; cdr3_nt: TGTGCCAGCAGTTTATCAGCTGGGAATTCACCCCTCCACTTT
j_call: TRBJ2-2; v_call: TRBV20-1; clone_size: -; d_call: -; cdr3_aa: CSAREHLNTGELFF; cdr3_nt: TGCAGTGCTAGAGAACACCTGAACACCGGGGAGCTGTTTTTT
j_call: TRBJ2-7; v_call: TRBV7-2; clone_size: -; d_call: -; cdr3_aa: CASSYWGEGEQYF; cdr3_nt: TGTGCCAGCAGTTACTGGGGGGAAGGCGAGCAGTACTTC
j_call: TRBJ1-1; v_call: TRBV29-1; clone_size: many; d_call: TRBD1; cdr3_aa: CSQRQGAEAFF; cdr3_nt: TGCAGCCAAAGACAGGGGGCTGAAGCTTTCTTT
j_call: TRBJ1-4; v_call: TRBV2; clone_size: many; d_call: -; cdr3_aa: CASSELAGASEKLFF; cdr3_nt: TGTGCCAGCAGTGAGCTGGCAGGGGCTAGTGAAAAACTGTTTTTT
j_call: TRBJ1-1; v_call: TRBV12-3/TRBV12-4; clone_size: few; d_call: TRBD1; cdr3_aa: CASRRGQGNTEAFF; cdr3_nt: TGTGCCAGCAGGAGGGGACAGGGGAACACTGAAGCTTTCTTT
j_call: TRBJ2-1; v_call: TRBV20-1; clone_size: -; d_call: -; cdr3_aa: CSARRTGSSYNEQFF; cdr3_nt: TGCAGTGCTAGGAGAACAGGGAGCTCCTACAATGAGCAGTTCTTC
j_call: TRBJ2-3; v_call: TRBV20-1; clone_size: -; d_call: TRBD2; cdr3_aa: CSAPGLAGGLSTDTQYF; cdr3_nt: TGCAGTGCCCCGGGACTAGCGGGAGGCTTAAGCACAGATACGCAGTATTTT
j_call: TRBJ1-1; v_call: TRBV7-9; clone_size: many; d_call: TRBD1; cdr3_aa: CASSGTGTEAFF; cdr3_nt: TGTGCCAGCAGCGGGACAGGCACTGAAGCTTTCTTT
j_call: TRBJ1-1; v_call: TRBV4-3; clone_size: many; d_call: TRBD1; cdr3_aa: CASSQVTGETEAFF; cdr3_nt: TGCGCCAGCAGCCAAGTTACAGGGGAGACTGAAGCTTTCTTT
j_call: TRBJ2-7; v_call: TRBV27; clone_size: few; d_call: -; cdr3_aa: CATGLRDGGEQYF; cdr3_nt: TGTGCCACGGGACTTCGCGACGGGGGCGAGCAGTACTTC
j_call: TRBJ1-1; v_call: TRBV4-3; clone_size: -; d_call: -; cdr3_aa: CASSWGRWGGENTEAFF; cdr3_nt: TGCGCCAGCAGCTGGGGCAGGTGGGGGGGGGAGAACACTGAAGCTTTCTTT
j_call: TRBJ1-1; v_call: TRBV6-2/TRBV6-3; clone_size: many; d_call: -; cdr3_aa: CASSLTFGGTEAFF; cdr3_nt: -
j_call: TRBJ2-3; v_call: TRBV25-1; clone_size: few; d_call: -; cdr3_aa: CASTDAVTDTQYF; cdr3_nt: TGTGCCAGCACCGACGCAGTTACAGATACGCAGTATTTT
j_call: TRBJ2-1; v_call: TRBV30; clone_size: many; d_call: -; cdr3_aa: CAWNSVSYNEQFF; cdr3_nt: TGTGCCTGGAATAGCGTTTCCTACAATGAGCAGTTCTTC
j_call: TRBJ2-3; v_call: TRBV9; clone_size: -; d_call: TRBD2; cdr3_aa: CASSTSGGHTDTQYF; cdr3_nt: TGTGCCAGCAGCACTAGCGGGGGGCACACAGATACGCAGTATTTT
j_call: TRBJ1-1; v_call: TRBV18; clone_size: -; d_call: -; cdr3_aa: CASSPRGVTEAFF; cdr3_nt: TGTGCCAGCTCACCCCGGGGGGTTACTGAAGCTTTCTTT
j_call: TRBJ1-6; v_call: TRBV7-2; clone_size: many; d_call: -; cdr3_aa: CASSRVESYNSPLHF; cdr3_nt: TGTGCCAGCAGTCGGGTGGAGTCCTATAATTCACCCCTCCACTTT
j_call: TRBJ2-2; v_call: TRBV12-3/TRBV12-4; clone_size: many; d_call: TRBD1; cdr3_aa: CASIYRGTGELFF; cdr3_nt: TGTGCCAGCATTTACAGGGGGACCGGGGAGCTGTTTTTT